Listed here are 22 T cell receptor beta chains from one sample, sequenced in a study of blood T cell repertoires in COVID-19. The protocol was immunoSEQ multiplex PCR, while the TCRdb copy is restricted to in-frame clones and leaves out a portion. The sample shows some 300,000 clones, 85% to 90% of them seen only once. The sample comprised PBMCs or T cells enriched from blood (not recorded which). All receptors come from a woman aged 25 to 39 who had recovered from COVID-19.

This chain links TRBV7-3 with TRBJ2-3; 10 bases match TRBD2. Germline values: CDR1 SGHTA, CDR2 FQGTGA. Trimming at V came to 4 bases and at J to 5 bases, leaving 9 bases not matched to a gene. This CDR3 comprises 16 residues. This CDR3 reads CASSSLAGGPLDTQYF. The CDR3 coding sequence is TGTGCCAGCAGCTCGTTAGCGGGAGGCCCTCTAGATACGCAGTATTTT.

The chain combines TRBV7-9 with TRBJ2-1, with TRBD1 matching 11 bases. CDR1 is SEHNR and CDR2 is FQNEAQ in the germline V gene (reference sequence). This CDR3 contains 17 residues. The J segment lost 2 bases and the V segment lost 1 base, leaving 4 bases of the junction unmatched. The CDR3 DNA follows: TGTGCCAGCAGCTTAGGGCCGGGACAGGGGGCCTACAATGAGCAGTTCTTC. Translated, it gives CASSLGPGQGAYNEQFF.

This clone was recorded a few times. The gene calls are TRBV11-3 and TRBJ1-3; 8 bases fit TRBD1. The V gene's germline CDR1 is SGHNT and CDR2 YENEEA. The junction had 9 bases not matched to a gene; V was cut back by 6 bases and J by 2 bases. The CDR3 loop spans 16 amino acids. In nucleotides, the CDR3 is TGTGCCAGCAGTCGGCACCTCAGGGGGCCTGGAAACACCATATATTTT. Translation gives CASSRHLRGPGNTIYF.

The J gene is TRBJ2-3, the V gene TRBV7-3; 14 bases line up with TRBD2. This CDR3 contains 15 residues. Trimming cost V 4 bases and J 6 bases; bases outside gene matches: 3. From germline, CDR1 is SGHTA and CDR2 FQGTGA. The CDR3 loop is CASSYGTSGSDTQYF. The CDR3 region has the DNA TGTGCCAGCAGCTACGGGACTAGCGGGAGTGATACGCAGTATTTT.

The chain has TRBV25-1 and TRBJ1-2, with 7 bases matching TRBD1. CDR1 and CDR2 from the germline V gene are MGHDK and SYGVNS. CDR3 length: 13 amino acids. Trimming at V came to 9 bases and at J to 6 bases, leaving 10 bases not matched to a gene. CDR3 sequence: CASSLEGADGYTF. Here the CDR3 DNA reads TGTGCCAGTAGCCTTGAGGGGGCCGATGGCTACACCTTC.

The J gene is TRBJ1-4, the V gene TRBV19, with 7 bases lining up with TRBD1. Looked up from germline, CDR1 is LNHDA and CDR2 is SQIVND (reference sequence). The CDR3 totals 16 residues. Germline trimming cut 4 bases from V and 8 bases from J; bases unmatched to any gene: 13. This CDR3 reads CASSTHSKGAREKLFF. DNA of the CDR3: TGTGCCAGTAGTACTCATTCGAAGGGGGCGCGAGAAAAACTGTTTTTT.

The rearrangement links TRBV3-1 (or the pseudogene TRBV3-2) to TRBJ2-7, with TRBD2 matching over 12 bases. This CDR3 comprises 14 residues. CDR1 is LGHDT and CDR2 is YNNKEL in the germline V gene (reference sequence). J lost 6 bases, V lost 1 base, and 1 base had no gene match. CDR3 in amino acids: CASSQGLAGVEQYF. Here the CDR3 DNA reads TGTGCCAGCAGCCAAGGACTAGCGGGAGTCGAGCAGTACTTC.

The chain uses TRBV30 and TRBJ1-3; 8 bases are a match to TRBD1. This CDR3 comprises 13 residues. Germline V gene sequence: CDR1 GTSNPN, CDR2 SVGIG (reference sequence). The V and J ends lost 5 bases and 4 bases, in that order; junction bases with no gene match: 4. The CDR3 sequence: CAWDRGQGNTIYF. The CDR3 nucleotides read TGTGCCTGGGACAGGGGCCAAGGAAACACCATATATTTT.

J is TRBJ1-5 and V is TRBV2; 8 nucleotides match TRBD1. Germline CDR1 and CDR2: SNHLY and FYNNEI. The CDR3 loop spans 15 amino acids. With 6 bases clipped from V and 6 bases from J, the junction kept 10 bases outside the gene matches. The CDR3 region is CASRAGQVMFQPQHF. The DNA for the CDR3 is TGTGCCAGCAGAGCGGGACAGGTGATGTTTCAGCCCCAGCATTTT.

This clone was seen only once. The chain uses TRBV7-9 and TRBJ1-1; tentative D call: TRBD1 (5 bases). V was clipped by 3 bases and J by 7 bases, with 9 bases between them. Germline V gene sequence: CDR1 SEHNR, CDR2 FQNEAQ (reference sequence). The CDR3 contains 12 residues. The CDR3 nucleotides are TGTGCCAGCAGCTTGGGAGGGGTTGAAGCTTTCTTT. Amino acids: CASSLGGVEAFF.

CDR3 sequence (DNA): TGTGCCAGCAGTAGGCTTACAACAACAGGGCCCTGGAACACTGAAGCTTTCTTT. Its translation is CASSRLTTTGPWNTEAFF. V gene TRBV2 combines with J gene TRBJ1-1; D is possibly TRBD1 (6 bases). Trimming shortened V by 5 bases and J by 1 base, and 23 bases separated the two germline ends. The CDR3 spans 18 residues. CDR1 is SNHLY and CDR2 is FYNNEI in the germline V gene. The full variable domain, in which reference TRBV2 and TRBJ1-1 provide the parts outside the CDR3, is EPEVTQTPSHQVTQMGQEVILRCVPISNHLYFYWYRQILGQKVEFLVSFYNNEISEKSEIFDDQFSVERPDGSNFTLKIRSTKLEDSAMYFCASSRLTTTGPWNTEAFFGQGTRLTVV.

V gene TRBV15 combines with J gene TRBJ1-4, with D unclear. CDR1 is LNHNV, CDR2 YYDKDF, per germline (reference sequence). V was trimmed by 0 bases and J by 4 bases, leaving 9 bases between them. The CDR3 loop spans 15 amino acids. The CDR3 spells CATSRDSGYNEKLFF. The CDR3 DNA reads as TGTGCCACCAGCAGAGATTCCGGTTATAATGAAAAACTGTTTTTT.

The chain combines TRBV27 with TRBJ2-7, with D possibly matching TRBD2 (5 bases). The length of the CDR3 is 12 residues. CDR1 is MNHEY and CDR2 is SMNVEV in the germline V gene (reference sequence). Trimming pared 5 bases from V and 5 bases from J, leaving 10 bases between. CDR3 coding DNA: TGTGCCAGCAGTCCCGGACTCAACGAGCAGTACTTC. It specifies CASSPGLNEQYF.

This CDR3 is CAISEPLAGFADTQYF. CDR3 in DNA: TGTGCCATCAGTGAGCCGCTAGCGGGTTTTGCAGATACGCAGTATTTT. This chain joins TRBV10-3 and TRBJ2-3; 8 nucleotides line up with TRBD2. Trimming at V came to 2 bases and at J to 4 bases, leaving 8 bases not matched to a gene. From germline, CDR1 is ENHRY and CDR2 SYGVKD. This CDR3 is built from 16 residues.

This sequence joins TRBV7-9 and TRBJ2-7, with D maybe TRBD2 (7 bases). Germline CDR1 is SEHNR and CDR2 is FQNEAQ (reference sequence). Trimming took off 5 bases at V and 13 bases at J, with 21 bases between the two ends. The length of the CDR3 is 13 residues. The CDR3 region has the DNA TGTGCCAGCAGCCACCCGATGGGGGGGCGCTTATACTTC. It codes for CASSHPMGGRLYF.

The CDR3 sequence is CASSRLLGKETQYF. In DNA, the CDR3 is TGCGCCAGCAGCAGACTACTGGGCAAAGAGACCCAGTACTTC. The chain couples TRBV5-1 to TRBJ2-5, with a tentative D call TRBD2 (5 bases). This CDR3 is built from 14 residues. Germline values: CDR1 SGHRS, CDR2 YFSETQ. Deletions cut 4 bases from V and 3 bases from J, with 13 bases between.

This sequence joins TRBV4-1 and TRBJ2-3; TRBD2 is a possible D gene (6 bases). The germline gives CDR1 MGHRA, CDR2 YSYEKL. Trimming took 4 bases from V and 2 from J, leaving 16 bases between them. There are 16 residues in the CDR3. The CDR3 DNA is TGCGCCAGCAGCCTCGGGACTGGACAAATCACAGATACGCAGTATTTT. It encodes CASSLGTGQITDTQYF.

The chain uses TRBV28 and TRBJ1-1, with a weak D call TRBD1 (5 bases). V was pared by 3 bases and J by 0 bases, with 11 bases between. Germline-derived CDR1 and CDR2 are MDHEN and SYDVKM. The CDR3 has 15 residues. CDR3 sequence reads: CASSFSEDMNTEAFF. For the CDR3, the DNA is TGTGCCAGCAGTTTCTCCGAGGACATGAACACTGAAGCTTTCTTT.

This chain uses TRBV6-5 with TRBJ1-1, with 9 bases aligning to TRBD1. The V segment lost 3 bases and the J segment 14 bases; nucleotides outside the gene matches: 10. Germline-derived CDR1 and CDR2 are MNHEY and SVGAGI. The CDR3 length is 13 residues. The CDR3 bases are TGTGCCAGCAGTTATACCGGGACAGGGAAGGGATTCTTT. Protein product: CASSYTGTGKGFF.

V gene TRBV19 combines with J gene TRBJ1-4; TRBD1 might be the D (6 bases). V was shortened by 3 bases and J by 8 bases, with 16 bases between the two germline ends. CDR1 and CDR2 from the germline V gene are LNHDA and SQIVND (reference sequence). The CDR3 is 15 amino acids. DNA for the CDR3: TGTGCCAGTAGTATCTTGGGAGGGGGAGAAGAAAAACTGTTTTTT. Amino acids: CASSILGGGEEKLFF.

The rearrangement uses TRBV12-3 or TRBV12-4 and TRBJ2-3; 10 bases fit TRBD2. Losses at the gene ends were 7 bases for V and 5 bases for J; bases not matched to a gene: 3. CDR3 length: 13 residues. CDR3: CASNRLAGDTQYF. CDR3 sequence (DNA): TGTGCCAGCAATCGACTAGCGGGAGATACGCAGTATTTT.

The chain couples TRBV6-2 or TRBV6-3 to TRBJ2-2, with a tentative D call TRBD2 (6 bases). V dropped 4 bases and J dropped 5 bases, with 17 bases sitting between them. The germline CDR1 and CDR2 sequences are MNHEY and SVGEGT. The CDR3 contains 16 residues. The CDR3 region has the DNA TGTGCCAGCAGTTTTAAGGAGGGGTGGGCGACCGGGGAGCTGTTTTTT. The encoded protein is CASSFKEGWATGELFF.